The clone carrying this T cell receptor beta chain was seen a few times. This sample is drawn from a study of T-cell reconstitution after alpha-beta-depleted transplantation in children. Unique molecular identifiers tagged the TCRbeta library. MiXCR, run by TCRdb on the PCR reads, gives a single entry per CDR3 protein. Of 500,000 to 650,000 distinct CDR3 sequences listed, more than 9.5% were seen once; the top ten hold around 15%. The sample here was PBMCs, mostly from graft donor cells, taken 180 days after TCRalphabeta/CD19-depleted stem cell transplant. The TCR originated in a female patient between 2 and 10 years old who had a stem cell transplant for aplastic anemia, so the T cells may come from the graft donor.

The CDR3 bases are TGTGCCATCAGAAGGGACCCAGGGGTCTCCTACAATGAGCAGTTCTTC. Protein sequence: CAIRRDPGVSYNEQFF. The V and J genes are TRBV10-3 and TRBJ2-1; a possible D gene is TRBD1 (6 bases). With 6 bases removed from V and 0 bases from J, the gap between germline ends came to 15 bases. Germline lookup yields CDR1 ENHRY and CDR2 SYGVKD. This CDR3 region has 16 residues.